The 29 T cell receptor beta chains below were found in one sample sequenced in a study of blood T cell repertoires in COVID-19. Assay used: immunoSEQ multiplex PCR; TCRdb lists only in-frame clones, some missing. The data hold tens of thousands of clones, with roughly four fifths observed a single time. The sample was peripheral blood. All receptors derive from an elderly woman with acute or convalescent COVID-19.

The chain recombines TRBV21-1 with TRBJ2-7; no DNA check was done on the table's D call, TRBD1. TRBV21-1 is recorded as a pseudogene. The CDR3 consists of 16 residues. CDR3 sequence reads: CASSKAGQGVPYEQYF. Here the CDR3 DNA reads TGTGCCAGCAGCAAAGCGGGCCAGGGGGTCCCCTACGAGCAGTACTTC.

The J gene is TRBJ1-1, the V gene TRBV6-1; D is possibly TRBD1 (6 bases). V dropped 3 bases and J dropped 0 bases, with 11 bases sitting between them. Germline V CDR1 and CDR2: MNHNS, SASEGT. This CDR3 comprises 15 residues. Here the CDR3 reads CASSEKTGLNTEAFF. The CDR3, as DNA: TGTGCCAGCAGTGAGAAGACAGGTTTGAACACTGAAGCTTTCTTT.

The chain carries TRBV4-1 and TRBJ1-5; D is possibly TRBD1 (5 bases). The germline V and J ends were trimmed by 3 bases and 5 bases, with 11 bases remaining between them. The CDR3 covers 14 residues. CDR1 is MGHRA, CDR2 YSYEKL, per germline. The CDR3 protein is CASSHGDSHQPQHF. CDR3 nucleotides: TGCGCCAGCAGCCATGGCGACAGTCATCAGCCCCAGCATTTT.

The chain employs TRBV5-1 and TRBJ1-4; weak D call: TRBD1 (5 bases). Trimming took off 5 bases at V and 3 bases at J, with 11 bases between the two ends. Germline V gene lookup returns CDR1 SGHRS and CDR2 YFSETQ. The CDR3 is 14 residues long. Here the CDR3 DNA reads TGCGCCAGCAGTCTTGACAGTGCTAATGAAAAACTGTTTTTT. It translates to CASSLDSANEKLFF.

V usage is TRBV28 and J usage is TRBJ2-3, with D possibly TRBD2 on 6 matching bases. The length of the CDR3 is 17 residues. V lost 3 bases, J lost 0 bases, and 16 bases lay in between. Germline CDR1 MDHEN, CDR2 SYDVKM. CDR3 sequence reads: CASSFGGKGPSTDTQYF. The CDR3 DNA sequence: TGTGCCAGCAGTTTTGGGGGGAAAGGACCTAGCACAGATACGCAGTATTTT. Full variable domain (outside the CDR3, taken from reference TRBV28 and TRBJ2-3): DVKVTQSSRYLVKRTGEKVFLECVQDMDHENMFWYRQDPGLGLRLIYFSYDVKMKEKGDIPEGYSVSREKKERFSLILESASTNQTSMYLCASSFGGKGPSTDTQYFGPGTRLTVL.

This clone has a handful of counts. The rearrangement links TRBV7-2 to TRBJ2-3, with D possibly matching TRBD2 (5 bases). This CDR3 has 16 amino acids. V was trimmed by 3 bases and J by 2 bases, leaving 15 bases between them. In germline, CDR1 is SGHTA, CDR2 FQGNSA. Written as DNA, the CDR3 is TGTGCCAGCAGCTTCACGTTAACTAGTTCCACAGATACGCAGTATTTT. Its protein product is CASSFTLTSSTDTQYF.

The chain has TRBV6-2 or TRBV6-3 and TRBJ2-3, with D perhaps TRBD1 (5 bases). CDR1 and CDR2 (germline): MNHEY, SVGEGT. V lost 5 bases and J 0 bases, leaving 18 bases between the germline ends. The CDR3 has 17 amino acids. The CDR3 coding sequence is TGTGCCAGCAGTATAAACTACAGGTCTCGTAGCACAGATACGCAGTATTTT. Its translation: CASSINYRSRSTDTQYF.

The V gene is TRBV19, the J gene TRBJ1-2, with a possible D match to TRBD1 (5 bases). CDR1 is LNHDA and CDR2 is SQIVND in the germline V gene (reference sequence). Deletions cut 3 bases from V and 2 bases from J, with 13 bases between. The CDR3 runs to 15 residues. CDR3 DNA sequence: TGTGCCAGTAGTATGGGCGGGGGACGGAACTATGGCTACACCTTC. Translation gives CASSMGGGRNYGYTF.

The CDR3 region is CSVEHVQGMGGYTF. For the CDR3, the DNA is TGCAGCGTTGAACACGTTCAGGGGATGGGTGGCTACACCTTC. This chain connects TRBV29-1 to TRBJ1-2; TRBD1 might be the D (6 bases). The V end lost 2 bases, the J end lost 7 bases, and 17 bases lay between the germline ends. This CDR3 comprises 14 residues. Germline V CDR1 and CDR2: SQVTM, ANQGSEA.

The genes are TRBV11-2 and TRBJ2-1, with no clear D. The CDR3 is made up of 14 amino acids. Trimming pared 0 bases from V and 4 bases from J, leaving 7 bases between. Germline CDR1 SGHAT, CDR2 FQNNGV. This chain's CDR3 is CASSLDRVYNEQFF. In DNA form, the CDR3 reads TGTGCCAGCAGCTTAGATCGGGTTTACAATGAGCAGTTCTTC.

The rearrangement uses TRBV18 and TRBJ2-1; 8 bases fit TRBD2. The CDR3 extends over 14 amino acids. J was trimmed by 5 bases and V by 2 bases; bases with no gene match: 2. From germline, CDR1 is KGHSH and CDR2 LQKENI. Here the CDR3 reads CASSPGTSNNEQFF. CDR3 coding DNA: TGTGCCAGCTCACCAGGGACTAGTAACAATGAGCAGTTCTTC.

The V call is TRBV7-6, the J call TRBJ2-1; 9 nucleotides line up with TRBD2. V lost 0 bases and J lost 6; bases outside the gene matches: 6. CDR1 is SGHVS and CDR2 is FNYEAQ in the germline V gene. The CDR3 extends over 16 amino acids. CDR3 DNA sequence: TGTGCCAGCAGCTTAGCGGCTAGCGGGGTTGTCAATGAGCAGTTCTTC. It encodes CASSLAASGVVNEQFF.

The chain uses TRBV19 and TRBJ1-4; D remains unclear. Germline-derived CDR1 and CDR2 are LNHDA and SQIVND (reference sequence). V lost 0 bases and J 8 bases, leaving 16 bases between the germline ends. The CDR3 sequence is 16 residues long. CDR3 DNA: TGTGCCAGTAGTATAGATCGGAGGACCCCGGGGGAAAAACTGTTTTTT. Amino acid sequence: CASSIDRRTPGEKLFF.

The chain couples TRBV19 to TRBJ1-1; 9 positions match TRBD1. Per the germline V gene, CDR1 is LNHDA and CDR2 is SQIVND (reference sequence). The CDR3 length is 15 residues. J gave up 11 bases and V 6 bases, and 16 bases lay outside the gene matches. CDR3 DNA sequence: TGTGCCAGTAGGGGACAGGGAGGTGGTTGGGAAGTGGCTTTCTTT. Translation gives CASRGQGGGWEVAFF.

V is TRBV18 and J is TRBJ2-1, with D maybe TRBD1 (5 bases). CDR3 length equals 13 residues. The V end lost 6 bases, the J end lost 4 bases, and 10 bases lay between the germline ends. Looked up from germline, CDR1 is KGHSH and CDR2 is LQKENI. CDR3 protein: CASSLQGYNEQFF. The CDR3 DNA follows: TGTGCCAGCTCGCTTCAGGGTTACAATGAGCAGTTCTTC.

CDR3 bases: TGTGCCAGCAGTGGACTAGCGGGGTACGAGCAGTACTTC. This sequence encodes CASSGLAGYEQYF. The rearrangement links TRBV2 to TRBJ2-7; 11 bases agree with TRBD2. The junction had 0 bases not matched to a gene; V was cut back by 4 bases and J by 4 bases. CDR3 length: 13 residues. Germline assignment: CDR1 SNHLY and CDR2 FYNNEI.

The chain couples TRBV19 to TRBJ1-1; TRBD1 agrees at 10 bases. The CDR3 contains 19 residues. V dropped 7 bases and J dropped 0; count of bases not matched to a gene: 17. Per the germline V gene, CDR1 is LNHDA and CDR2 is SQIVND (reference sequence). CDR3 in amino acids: CASIDRDRGAYRVNTEAFF. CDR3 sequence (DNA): TGTGCCAGTATCGACCGGGACAGGGGCGCCTATAGGGTGAACACTGAAGCTTTCTTT.

The CDR3 DNA reads as TGTGCCAGCAGCCTCACAGGCCTAGCGGGGGAAAATGAGCAGTTCTTC. Translated, it gives CASSLTGLAGENEQFF. The V call is TRBV4-2, the J call TRBJ2-1; 10 bases are shared with TRBD2. CDR1 is LGHNA, CDR2 YNFKEQ, per germline. This CDR3 contains 16 residues. Trimming cost V 4 bases and J 7 bases; bases outside gene matches: 10.

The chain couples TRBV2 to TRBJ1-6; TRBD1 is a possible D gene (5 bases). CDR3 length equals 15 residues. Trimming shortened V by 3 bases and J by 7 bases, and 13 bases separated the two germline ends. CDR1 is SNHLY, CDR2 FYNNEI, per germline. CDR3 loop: CASSDAAGWNSPLHF. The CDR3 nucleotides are TGTGCCAGCAGTGATGCGGCAGGGTGGAATTCACCCCTCCACTTT.

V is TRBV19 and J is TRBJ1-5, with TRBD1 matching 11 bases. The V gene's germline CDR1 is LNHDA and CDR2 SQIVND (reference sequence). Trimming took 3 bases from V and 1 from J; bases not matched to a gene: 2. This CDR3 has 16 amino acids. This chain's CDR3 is CASSMDRGQSNQPQHF. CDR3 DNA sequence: TGTGCCAGTAGTATGGACAGGGGGCAAAGCAATCAGCCCCAGCATTTT.

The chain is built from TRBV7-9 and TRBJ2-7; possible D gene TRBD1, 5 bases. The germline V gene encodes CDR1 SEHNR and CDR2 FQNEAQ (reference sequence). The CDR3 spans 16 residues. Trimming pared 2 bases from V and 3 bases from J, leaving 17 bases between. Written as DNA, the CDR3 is TGTGCCAGCAGCTTATCCCGCCCGCCAGGGAACTACGAGCAGTACTTC. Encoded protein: CASSLSRPPGNYEQYF.

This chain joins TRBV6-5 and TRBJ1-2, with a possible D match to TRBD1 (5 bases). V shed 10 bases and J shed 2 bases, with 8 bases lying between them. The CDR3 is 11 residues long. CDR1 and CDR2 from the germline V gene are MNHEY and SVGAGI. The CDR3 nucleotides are TGTGCCACCAGGGCAAACTATGGCTACACCTTC. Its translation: CATRANYGYTF.

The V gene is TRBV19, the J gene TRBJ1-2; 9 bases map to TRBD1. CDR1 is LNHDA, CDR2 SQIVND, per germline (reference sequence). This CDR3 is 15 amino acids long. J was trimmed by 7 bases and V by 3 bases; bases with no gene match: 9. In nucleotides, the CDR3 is TGTGCCAGTAGTATCCGCGAGCGGGACAGGGCTGGCTACACCTTC. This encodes CASSIRERDRAGYTF.

The CDR3 reads CAWRRGALNEQYF. In nucleotides, the CDR3 is TGTGCCTGGAGACGGGGGGCCCTAAACGAGCAGTACTTC. The chain carries TRBV30 and TRBJ2-7; maybe TRBD2 (7 bases). This CDR3 has 13 residues. The germline gives CDR1 GTSNPN, CDR2 SVGIG (reference sequence). Trimming cost V 3 bases and J 5 bases, with 14 bases left between them. Together with reference TRBV30 and TRBJ2-7, the CDR3 gives the full variable domain: SQTIHQWPATLVQPVGSPLSLECTVEGTSNPNLYWYRQAAGRGLQLLFYSVGIGQISSEVPQNLSASRPQDRQFILSSKKLLLSDSGFYLCAWRRGALNEQYFGPGTRLTVT.

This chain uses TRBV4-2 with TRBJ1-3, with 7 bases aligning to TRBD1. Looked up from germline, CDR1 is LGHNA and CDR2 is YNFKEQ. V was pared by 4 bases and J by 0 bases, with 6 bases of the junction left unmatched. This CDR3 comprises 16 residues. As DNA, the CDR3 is TGTGCCAGCAGCCCCGGGACAGAACTCTCTGGAAACACCATATATTTT. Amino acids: CASSPGTELSGNTIYF.

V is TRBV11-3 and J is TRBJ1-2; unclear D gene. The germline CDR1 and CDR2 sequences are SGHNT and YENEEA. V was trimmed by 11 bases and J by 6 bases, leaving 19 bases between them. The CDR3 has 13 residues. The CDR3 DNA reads TGTGCCTACGTTGGGGAGTGGACCGATGGCTACACCTTC. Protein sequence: CAYVGEWTDGYTF.

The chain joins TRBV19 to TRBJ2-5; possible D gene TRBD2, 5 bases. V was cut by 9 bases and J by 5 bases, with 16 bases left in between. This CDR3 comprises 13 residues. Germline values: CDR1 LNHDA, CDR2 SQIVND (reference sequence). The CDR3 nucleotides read TGTGCCAGCCAACCGGCTGGCGGGGAGACCCAGTACTTC. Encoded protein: CASQPAGGETQYF.

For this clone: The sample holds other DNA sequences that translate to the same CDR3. CDR3 protein: CASSLGRNQPQHF. CDR3 coding DNA: TGCGCCAGCAGCTTGGGGCGGAATCAGCCCCAGCATTTT. This chain connects TRBV5-1 to TRBJ1-5; no reliable D call. Germline CDR1 is SGHRS and CDR2 is YFSETQ. The CDR3 consists of 13 residues. V dropped 0 bases and J dropped 4 bases, with 5 bases sitting between them.

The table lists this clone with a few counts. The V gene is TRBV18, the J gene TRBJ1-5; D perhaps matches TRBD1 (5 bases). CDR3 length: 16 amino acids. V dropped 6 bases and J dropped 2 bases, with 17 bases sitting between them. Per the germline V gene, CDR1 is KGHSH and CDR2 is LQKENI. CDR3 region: CASSEIRGEGNQPQHF. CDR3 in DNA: TGTGCCAGCTCGGAAATTAGGGGTGAAGGCAATCAGCCCCAGCATTTT.